Below, one T cell receptor (beta chain) is given with its context. This sample was included in a study of OX40 agonist ivuxolimab in advanced cancers. Study information: Three dose-escalation patients had partial responses: one with hepatocellular carcinoma and two with cutaneous melanoma.

This CDR3 region has 13 residues. CDR1 SGHVS and CDR2 FNYEAQ come from the germline V gene. Trimming pared 1 base from V and 6 bases from J, leaving 8 bases between. Autoimmune disease history or systemic immunosuppression disqualified patients. TCRdb's table, derived via immunoSEQ multiplex PCR, lists solely in-frame clones and lacks some. The sample gives approximately 65,000 clones, 80% to 90% of which show up once; over 3% is in the top ten. The sequencing used CD4+ or CD8+ T cells sorted from blood, collected in a trial of the OX40 agonist ivuxolimab. This sequence joins TRBV7-6 and TRBJ2-3; D remains ambiguous. The sequence derives from an adult with an advanced solid tumor such as melanoma, head and neck, liver or kidney cancer. In nucleotides, the CDR3 is TGTGCCAGCAGCTTAGATCACTCTGATACGCAGTATTTT. It codes for CASSLDHSDTQYF.